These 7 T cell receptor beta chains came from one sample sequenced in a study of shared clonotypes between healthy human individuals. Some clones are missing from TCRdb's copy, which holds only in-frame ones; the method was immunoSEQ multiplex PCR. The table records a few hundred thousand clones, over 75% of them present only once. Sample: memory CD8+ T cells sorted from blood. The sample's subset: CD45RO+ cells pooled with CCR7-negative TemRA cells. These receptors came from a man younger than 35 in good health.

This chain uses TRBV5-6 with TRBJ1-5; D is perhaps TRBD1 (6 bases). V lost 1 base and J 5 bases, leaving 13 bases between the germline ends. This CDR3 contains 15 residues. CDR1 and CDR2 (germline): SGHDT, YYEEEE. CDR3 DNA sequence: TGTGCCAGCAGCTTGCGGGGGGCGTGGGATCAGCCCCAGCATTTT. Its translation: CASSLRGAWDQPQHF.

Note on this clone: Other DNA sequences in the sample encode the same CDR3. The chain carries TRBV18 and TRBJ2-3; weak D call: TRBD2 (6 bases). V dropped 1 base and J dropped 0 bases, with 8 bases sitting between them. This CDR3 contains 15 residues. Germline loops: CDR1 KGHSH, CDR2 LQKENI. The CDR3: CASSPLAGSTDTQYF. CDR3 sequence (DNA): TGTGCCAGCTCACCACTGGCGGGGAGCACAGATACGCAGTATTTT.

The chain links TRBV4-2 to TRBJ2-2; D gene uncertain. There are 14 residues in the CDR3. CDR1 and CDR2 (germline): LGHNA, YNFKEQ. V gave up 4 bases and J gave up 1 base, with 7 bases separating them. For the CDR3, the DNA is TGTGCCAGCAGCCTCTCACAGAACACCGGGGAGCTGTTTTTT. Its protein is CASSLSQNTGELFF.

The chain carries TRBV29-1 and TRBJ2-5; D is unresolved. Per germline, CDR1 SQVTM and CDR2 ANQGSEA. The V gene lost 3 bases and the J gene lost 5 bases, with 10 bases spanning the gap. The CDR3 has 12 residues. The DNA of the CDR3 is TGCAGCGTTGAGGGTATATCGGAGACCCAGTACTTC. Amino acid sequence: CSVEGISETQYF.

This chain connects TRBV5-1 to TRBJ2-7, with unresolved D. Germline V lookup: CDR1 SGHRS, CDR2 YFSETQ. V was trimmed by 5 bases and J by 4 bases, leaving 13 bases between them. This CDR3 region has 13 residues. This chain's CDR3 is CASSGHPGYEQYF. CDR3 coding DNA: TGCGCCAGCAGTGGTCACCCCGGGTACGAGCAGTACTTC. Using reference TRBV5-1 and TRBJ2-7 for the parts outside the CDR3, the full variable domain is KAGVTQTPRYLIKTRGQQVTLSCSPISGHRSVSWYQQTPGQGLQFLFEYFSETQRNKGNFPGRFSGRQFSNSRSEMNVSTLELGDSALYLCASSGHPGYEQYFGPGTRLTVT.

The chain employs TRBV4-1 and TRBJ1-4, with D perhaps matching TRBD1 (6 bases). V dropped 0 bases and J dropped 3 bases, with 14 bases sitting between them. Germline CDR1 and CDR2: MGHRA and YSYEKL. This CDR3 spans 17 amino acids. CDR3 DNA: TGCGCCAGCAGCCAAGATTCCGGGGGCGTCGCTAATGAAAAACTGTTTTTT. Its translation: CASSQDSGGVANEKLFF.

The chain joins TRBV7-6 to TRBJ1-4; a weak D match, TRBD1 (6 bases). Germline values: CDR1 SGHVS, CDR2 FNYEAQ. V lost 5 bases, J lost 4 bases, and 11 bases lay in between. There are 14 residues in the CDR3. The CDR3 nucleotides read TGTGCCAGCAGCCAGAAGGGGGGTAATGAAAAACTGTTTTTT. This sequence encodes CASSQKGGNEKLFF.